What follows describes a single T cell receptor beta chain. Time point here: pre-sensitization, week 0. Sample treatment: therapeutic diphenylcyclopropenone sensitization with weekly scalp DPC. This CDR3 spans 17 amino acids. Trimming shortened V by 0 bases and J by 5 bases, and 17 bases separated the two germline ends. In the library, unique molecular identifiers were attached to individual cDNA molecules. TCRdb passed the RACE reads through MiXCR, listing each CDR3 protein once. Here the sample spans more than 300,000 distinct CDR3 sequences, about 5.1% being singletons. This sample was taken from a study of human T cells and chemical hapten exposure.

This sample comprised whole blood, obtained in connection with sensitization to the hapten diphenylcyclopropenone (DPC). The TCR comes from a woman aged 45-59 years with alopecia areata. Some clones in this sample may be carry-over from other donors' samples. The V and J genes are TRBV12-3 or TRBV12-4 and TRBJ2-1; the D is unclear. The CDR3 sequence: CASSLALSGDVNNEQFF. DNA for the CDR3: TGTGCCAGCAGTTTAGCGCTTTCTGGGGATGTCAACAATGAGCAGTTCTTC.